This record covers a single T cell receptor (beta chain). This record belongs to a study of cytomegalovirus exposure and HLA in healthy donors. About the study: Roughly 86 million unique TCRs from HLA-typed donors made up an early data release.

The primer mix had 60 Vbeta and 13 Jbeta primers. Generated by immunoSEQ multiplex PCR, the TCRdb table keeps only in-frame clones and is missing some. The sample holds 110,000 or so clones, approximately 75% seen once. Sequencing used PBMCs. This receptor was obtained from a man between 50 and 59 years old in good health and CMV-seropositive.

The CDR3 region has the DNA TGTGCCAGCAGCTTGGGCCACTCTGGGAGTGAGCAGTTCTTC. Translation: CASSLGHSGSEQFF. This chain uses TRBV5-6 with TRBJ2-1; a possible D gene is TRBD2 (5 bases). Trimming cost V 0 bases and J 9 bases, with 13 bases left between them. The CDR3 is made up of 14 amino acids. Germline CDR1 is SGHDT and CDR2 is YYEEEE. The variable domain in full, completed from reference TRBV5-6 and TRBJ2-1, reads DAGVTQSPTHLIKTRGQQVTLRCSPKSGHDTVSWYQQALGQGPQFIFQYYEEEERQRGNFPDRFSGHQFPNYSSELNVNALLLGDSALYLCASSLGHSGSEQFFGPGTRLTVL.